The 7 T cell receptor beta chains in this list originate from one sample, sequenced in a study of T-cell reconstitution after alpha-beta-depleted transplantation in children. During its preparation, the TCRbeta library received unique molecular identifiers. TCRdb analysed the PCR reads with MiXCR anew, one entry per CDR3 protein. The table has a few hundred thousand distinct CDR3 sequences, over 9.5% seen once. The specimen was PBMCs from the stem cell graft donor, collected from the stem cell graft. Receptor source: a human donor who donated a stem cell graft to a child with SCID.

About this clonotype: A much larger clone lies a single base off, so this may be a read error. This chain connects TRBV28 to TRBJ2-1, with D perhaps TRBD1 (5 bases). Trimming shortened V by 10 bases and J by 7 bases, and 20 bases separated the two germline ends. CDR1 is MDHEN and CDR2 is SYDVKM in the germline V gene. This CDR3 is 14 amino acids long. The CDR3 DNA reads as TGTGCCACCCTCTATTGGTCCAAGGGGAATGAGCAGTTCTTC. Its protein is CATLYWSKGNEQFF.

Ten or more counts support this clonotype. This chain links TRBV5-1 with TRBJ2-5; D is possibly TRBD1 or TRBD2 (5 bases each). The CDR3 has 13 amino acids. CDR1 SGHRS and CDR2 YFSETQ come from the germline V gene. Trimming removed 2 bases from V and 4 bases from J, with 9 bases in between. DNA for the CDR3: TGCGCCAGCAGCTTTGTTGGGGGAGAGACCCAGTACTTC. Encoded protein: CASSFVGGETQYF.

This clonotype has more than one count but fewer than ten. V is TRBV9 and J is TRBJ2-5; 13 nucleotides match TRBD2. There are 14 residues in the CDR3. Germline V CDR1 and CDR2: SGDLS, YYNGEE. V lost 4 bases, J lost 7 bases, and 4 bases stayed unmatched. The CDR3 nucleotides are TGTGCCAGCAGCCCCGGGACTAGCGGGGCGACCCAGTACTTC. Translation gives CASSPGTSGATQYF. Combining the CDR3 with reference TRBV9 and TRBJ2-5 gives the whole variable domain DSGVTQTPKHLITATGQRVTLRCSPRSGDLSVYWYQQSLDQGLQFLIQYYNGEERAKGNILERFSAQQFPDLHSELNLSSLELGDSALYFCASSPGTSGATQYFGPGTRLLVL.

This clonotype was seen many times. The rearrangement uses TRBV5-1 and TRBJ1-1; D uncertain. Germline V gene data show CDR1 as SGHRS and CDR2 as YFSETQ. The CDR3 is 14 amino acids. V lost 0 bases to trimming and J lost 5 bases, with 11 bases between them. The CDR3: CASSLGVSETEAFF. CDR3 sequence (DNA): TGCGCCAGCAGCTTGGGGGTCTCAGAGACTGAAGCTTTCTTT. The full variable domain, in which reference TRBV5-1 and TRBJ1-1 provide the parts outside the CDR3, is KAGVTQTPRYLIKTRGQQVTLSCSPISGHRSVSWYQQTPGQGLQFLFEYFSETQRNKGNFPGRFSGRQFSNSRSEMNVSTLELGDSALYLCASSLGVSETEAFFGQGTRLTVV.

This clonotype was seen many times. Relative to the germline gene, one junction end is altered; a read error may explain this. The V gene is TRBV20-1, the J gene TRBJ2-1; TRBD1 aligns across 8 bases. Germline CDR1 is DFQATT and CDR2 is SNEGSKA (reference sequence). This CDR3 comprises 13 residues. Written as DNA, the CDR3 is TGCAGTGCTAGCCGGGACAGGTGGGCCGAAATTGTCTTC. Translating gives CSASRDRWAEIVF.

The V gene is TRBV20-1, the J gene TRBJ2-2, with 7 bases matching TRBD1. Germline trimming cut 3 bases from V and 1 base from J; bases unmatched to any gene: 8. CDR1 and CDR2 (germline): DFQATT, SNEGSKA (reference sequence). This CDR3 has 16 residues. CDR3 region: CSARMRGQENTGELFF. Here the CDR3 DNA reads TGCAGTGCTAGGATGAGAGGACAGGAGAACACCGGGGAGCTGTTTTTT.

This clonotype was recorded many times. The chain carries TRBV6-5 and TRBJ2-1; TRBD2 aligns across 9 bases. The V segment lost 1 base and the J segment 4 bases; nucleotides outside the gene matches: 11. There are 18 residues in the CDR3. The germline CDR1 and CDR2 sequences are MNHEY and SVGAGI. CDR3 protein: CASSYLNPAGGSYNEQFF. CDR3 in DNA: TGTGCCAGCAGTTACTTGAACCCAGCGGGGGGAAGTTACAATGAGCAGTTCTTC.